This T cell receptor beta chain was recorded in a study of a mutant IDH1 vaccine in newly diagnosed glioma. Data came from immunoSEQ multiplex PCR; TCRdb stores just in-frame clones and leaves some out. The data hold some 30,000 clones, with 81% observed a single time. With regard to this clone: Its antigen is currently unknown.

This sample's time point: week 35, safety follow-up. Doses comprised 300 ug of mutant IDH1 20-mer peptide each, plus topical imiquimod. This CDR3 is built from 17 residues. In germline, CDR1 is SEHNR, CDR2 FQNEAQ (reference sequence). V shed 5 bases and J shed 3 bases, with 22 bases lying between them. This clonotype originated in a man aged 25-40 years with glioma. This specimen was PBMCs, taken from a glioma patient whose treatment included an IDH1 peptide vaccine. The chain combines TRBV7-9 with TRBJ1-1, with D tentatively TRBD1 (5 bases). This CDR3 is CASSPTEGRKRDTEAFF. The CDR3 bases are TGTGCCAGCAGCCCAACAGAGGGGAGAAAAAGGGACACTGAAGCTTTCTTT.